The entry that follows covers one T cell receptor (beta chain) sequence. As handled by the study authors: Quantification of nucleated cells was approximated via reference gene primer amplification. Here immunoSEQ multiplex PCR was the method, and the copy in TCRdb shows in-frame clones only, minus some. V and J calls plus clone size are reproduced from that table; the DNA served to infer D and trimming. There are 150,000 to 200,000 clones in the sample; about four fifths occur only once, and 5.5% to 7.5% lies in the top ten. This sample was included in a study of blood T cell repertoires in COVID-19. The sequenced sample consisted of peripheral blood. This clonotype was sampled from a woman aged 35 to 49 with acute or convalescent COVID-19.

The CDR3 sequence: CASSLLRVNNQPQHF. For the CDR3, the DNA is TGTGCCAGCTCTCTACTCCGGGTAAACAATCAGCCCCAGCATTTT. The chain employs TRBV18 and TRBJ1-5; D remains unclear. This CDR3 has 15 residues. CDR1 KGHSH and CDR2 LQKENI come from the germline V gene. Trimming cost V 6 bases and J 3 bases, with 15 bases left between them.